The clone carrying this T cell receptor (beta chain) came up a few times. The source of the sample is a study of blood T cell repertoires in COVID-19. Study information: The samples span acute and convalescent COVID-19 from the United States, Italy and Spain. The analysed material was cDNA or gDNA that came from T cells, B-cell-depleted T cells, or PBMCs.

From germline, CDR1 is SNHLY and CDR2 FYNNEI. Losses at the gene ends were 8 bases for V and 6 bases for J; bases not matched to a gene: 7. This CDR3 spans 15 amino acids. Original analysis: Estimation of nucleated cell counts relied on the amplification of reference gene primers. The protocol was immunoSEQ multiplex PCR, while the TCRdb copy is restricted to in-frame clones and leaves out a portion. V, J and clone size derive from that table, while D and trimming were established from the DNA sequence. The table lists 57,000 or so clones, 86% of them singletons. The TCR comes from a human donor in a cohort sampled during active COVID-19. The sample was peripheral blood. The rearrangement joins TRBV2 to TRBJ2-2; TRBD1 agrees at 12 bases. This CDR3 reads CASGLRDRGPGELFF. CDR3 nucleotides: TGTGCCAGCGGCCTCCGGGACAGGGGGCCCGGGGAGCTGTTTTTT.